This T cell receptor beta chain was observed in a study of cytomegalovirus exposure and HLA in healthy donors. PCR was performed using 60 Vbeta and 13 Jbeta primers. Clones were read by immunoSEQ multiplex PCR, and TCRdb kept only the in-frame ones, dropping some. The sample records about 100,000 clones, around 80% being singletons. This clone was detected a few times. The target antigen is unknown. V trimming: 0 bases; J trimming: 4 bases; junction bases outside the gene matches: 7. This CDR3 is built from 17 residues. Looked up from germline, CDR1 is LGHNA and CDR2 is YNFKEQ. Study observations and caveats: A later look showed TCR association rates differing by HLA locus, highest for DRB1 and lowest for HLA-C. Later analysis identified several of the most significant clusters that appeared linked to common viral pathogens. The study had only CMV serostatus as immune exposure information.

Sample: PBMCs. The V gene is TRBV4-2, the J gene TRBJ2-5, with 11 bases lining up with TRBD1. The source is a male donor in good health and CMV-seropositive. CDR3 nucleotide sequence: TGTGCCAGCAGCCAAGATTGGGGGACAGGGGGAACAGAGACCCAGTACTTC. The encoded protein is CASSQDWGTGGTETQYF.